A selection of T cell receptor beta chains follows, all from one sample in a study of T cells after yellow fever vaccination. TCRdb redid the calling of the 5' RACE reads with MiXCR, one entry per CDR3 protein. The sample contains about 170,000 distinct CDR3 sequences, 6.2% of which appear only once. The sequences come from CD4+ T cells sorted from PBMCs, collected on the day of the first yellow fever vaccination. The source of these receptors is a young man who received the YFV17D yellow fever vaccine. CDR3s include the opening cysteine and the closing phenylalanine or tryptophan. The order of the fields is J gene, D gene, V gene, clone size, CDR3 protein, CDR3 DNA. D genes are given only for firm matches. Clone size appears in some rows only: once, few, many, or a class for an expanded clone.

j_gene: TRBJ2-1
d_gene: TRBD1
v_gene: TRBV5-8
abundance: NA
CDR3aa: CASSLGGERWEEQFF
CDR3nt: TGTGCCAGCAGCTTAGGGGGCGAGAGGTGGGAAGAGCAGTTCTTC

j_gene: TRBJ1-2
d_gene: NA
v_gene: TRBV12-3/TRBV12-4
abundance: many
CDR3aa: CASRTGGVGYTF
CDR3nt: TGTGCCAGCCGCACGGGAGGGGTAGGCTACACCTTC

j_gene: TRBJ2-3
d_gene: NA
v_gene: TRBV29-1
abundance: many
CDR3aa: CSVDRGTDTQYF
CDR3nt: TGCAGCGTTGACAGGGGCACAGATACGCAGTATTTT

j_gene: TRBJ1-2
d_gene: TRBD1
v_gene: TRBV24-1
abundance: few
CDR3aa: CATSRGVNGYTF
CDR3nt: TGTGCCACCAGCAGGGGGGTAAATGGCTACACCTTC

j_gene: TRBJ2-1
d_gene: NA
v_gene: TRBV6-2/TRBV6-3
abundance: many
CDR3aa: CASKPGPSSYNEQFF
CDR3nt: TGTGCCAGCAAACCGGGACCTAGCTCCTACAATGAGCAGTTCTTC

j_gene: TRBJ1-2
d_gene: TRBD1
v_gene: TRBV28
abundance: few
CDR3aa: CASRTGVNYGYTF
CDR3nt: TGTGCCAGCAGGACAGGGGTGAACTATGGCTACACCTTC

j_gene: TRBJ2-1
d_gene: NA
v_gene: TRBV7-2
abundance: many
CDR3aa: CASSLGARGINEQFF
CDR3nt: TGTGCCAGCAGCTTAGGAGCCCGTGGAATCAATGAGCAGTTCTTC

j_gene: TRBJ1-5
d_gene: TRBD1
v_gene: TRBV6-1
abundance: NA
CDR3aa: CASSPLGGQGLYSNQPQHF
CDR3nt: TGTGCCAGCAGTCCTCTGGGTGGACAGGGGCTTTATAGCAATCAGCCCCAGCATTTT

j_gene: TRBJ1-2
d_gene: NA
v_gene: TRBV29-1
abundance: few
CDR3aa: CSVEGGRGYGYTF
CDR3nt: TGCAGCGTTGAGGGCGGTAGGGGATATGGCTACACCTTC

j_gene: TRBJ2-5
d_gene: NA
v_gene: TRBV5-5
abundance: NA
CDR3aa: CASSLARLQETQYF
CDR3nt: TGTGCCAGCAGCTTGGCCCGTCTCCAAGAGACCCAGTACTTC

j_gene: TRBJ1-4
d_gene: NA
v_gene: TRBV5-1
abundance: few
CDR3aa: CASSSNPSHGKLFF
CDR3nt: TGCGCCAGCAGCTCGAACCCCTCTCATGGAAAACTGTTTTTT

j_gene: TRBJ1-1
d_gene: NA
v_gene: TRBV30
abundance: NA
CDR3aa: CAWSDGNTEAYF
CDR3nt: TGTGCCTGGAGTGACGGGAACACTGAAGCTTACTTT

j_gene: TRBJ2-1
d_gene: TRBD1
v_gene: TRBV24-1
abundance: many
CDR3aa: CATSEGSGGVGNEQFF
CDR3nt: TGTGCCACCAGTGAGGGGTCAGGGGGCGTAGGCAATGAGCAGTTCTTC

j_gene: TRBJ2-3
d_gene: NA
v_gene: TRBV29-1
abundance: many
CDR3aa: CSVNRVDTQYF
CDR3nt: TGCAGCGTCAACAGGGTAGATACGCAGTATTTT